This T cell receptor (beta chain) was identified in a study of Graves' ophthalmopathy and Graves' hyperthyroidism. Hyperthyroidism patients were newly diagnosed, ill under 2 months, and aged 18 to 65 years. Study-level points and caveats: Sensitivity reached more than 70% and specificity approximately 78% when the model predicted ophthalmopathy progression.

This clonotype was seen a handful of times. Its antigen is not identified. One end of the junction does not line up with germline, which may come from a read error. Amplified material comprised TCR beta CDR3 regions derived from RNA transcripts. After a first-round RT-PCR with HTBI primers, a second-round multiplex PCR was run. Via MiXCR, TCRdb re-called the multiplex PCR reads, giving one row per CDR3 protein. The sample yields over a million distinct CDR3 sequences, roughly two fifths seen once. The CDR3 is made up of 10 amino acids. Per germline, CDR1 GTSNPN and CDR2 SVGIG (reference sequence). Sample: peripheral blood or thyroid tissue (not recorded which). The receptor's source is an adult man with Graves' hyperthyroidism. V gene TRBV30 combines with J gene TRBJ1-1, with D possibly matching TRBD1 (6 bases). The CDR3: CAWSVRDTIF. The CDR3 region has the DNA TGTGCCTGGAGTGTACGGGACACCATATTT.